This TCR beta chain originates from a study of technical replicates of blood from several donors. Repertoires were generated with immunoSEQ multiplex PCR, while TCRdb's copy carries only in-frame clones and drops some. The sample lists about 80,000 clones; about nine tenths were seen once. V was shortened by 1 base and J by 7 bases, with 13 bases between the two germline ends. CDR1 MGHDK and CDR2 SYGVNS come from the germline V gene. The CDR3 extends over 14 amino acids. V usage is TRBV25-1 and J usage is TRBJ1-2; TRBD1 is a possible D gene (5 bases). The receptor's source is a human donor in good health. The sample was T cells isolated from PBMCs. CDR3 amino acids: CASSESRRGLGYTF. CDR3 nucleotides: TGTGCCAGCAGTGAATCTCGGAGGGGCCTTGGCTACACCTTC.